Presented here are 6 T cell receptor beta chains from one specimen sequenced in a study of human T cells and chemical hapten exposure. Documented time point: healthy volunteer bleed at 2 weeks. Total RNA came from unfractionated whole blood. TCRdb analysed the RACE reads with MiXCR anew, one entry per CDR3 protein. The table lists approximately 90,000 distinct CDR3 sequences, about 8.6% of them singletons. The sample taken for sequencing was whole blood. These TCRs come from a female donor in good health. Some clones in this sample may be carry-over from other donors' samples.

The chain is built from TRBV7-9 and TRBJ1-4; 7 bases line up with TRBD1. The CDR3 length is 16 residues. V trimming: 2 bases; J trimming: 4 bases; junction bases outside the gene matches: 7. Germline V gene sequence: CDR1 SEHNR, CDR2 FQNEAQ (reference sequence). CDR3 nucleotides: TGTGCCAGCAGCTTACCGATGGGGACAGTTAATGAAAAACTGTTTTTT. Its protein product is CASSLPMGTVNEKLFF. The complete variable domain, with remaining parts taken from reference TRBV7-9 and TRBJ1-4, reads DTGVSQNPRHKITKRGQNVTFRCDPISEHNRLYWYRQTLGQGPEFLTYFQNEAQLEKSRLLSDRFSAERPKGSFSTLEIQRTEQGDSAMYLCASSLPMGTVNEKLFFGSGTQLSVL.

This clonotype was seen ten or more times. The V and J genes are TRBV20-1 and TRBJ1-2, with 7 bases lining up with TRBD1. V shed 1 base and J 3 bases; nucleotides not matched to a gene: 11. Germline V CDR1 and CDR2: DFQATT, SNEGSKA (reference sequence). The CDR3 has 16 amino acids. CDR3: CSARGGTDLRHYGYTF. The CDR3 nucleotides read TGCAGTGCTAGAGGTGGGACAGACCTGCGGCACTATGGCTACACCTTC.

The CDR3 DNA sequence: TGCGCCAGCAGCCAGTACAGGCCTAATGAAAAACTGTTTTTT. Translation: CASSQYRPNEKLFF. V and J are TRBV4-1 and TRBJ1-4; D perhaps matches TRBD1 (5 bases). The CDR3 contains 14 residues. Germline CDR1 is MGHRA and CDR2 is YSYEKL. Between the trimmed V and J ends, which lost 3 bases and 3 bases, there was a span of 8 bases.

This chain joins TRBV29-1 and TRBJ2-5, with D possibly matching TRBD1 (6 bases). The V gene lost 8 bases and the J gene lost 9 bases, with 28 bases spanning the gap. From germline, CDR1 is SQVTM and CDR2 ANQGSEA. This CDR3 has 15 amino acids. CDR3 residues: CSSGTLTGIVGAQYF. CDR3 bases: TGCAGCTCCGGCACCCTTACAGGGATAGTTGGGGCCCAGTACTTC.

The genes are TRBV20-1 and TRBJ1-1; D is undetermined. The germline V gene encodes CDR1 DFQATT and CDR2 SNEGSKA (reference sequence). The CDR3 sequence is 12 residues long. The germline V and J ends were trimmed by 5 bases and 0 bases, with 7 bases remaining between them. CDR3 nucleotide sequence: TGCAGTGCTCCCCAGATGAACACTGAAGCTTTCTTT. Its protein is CSAPQMNTEAFF.

This clonotype was recorded a few times. The gene calls are TRBV29-1 and TRBJ2-7, with no clear D. The CDR3 totals 11 residues. The V end was cut by 5 bases, the J end by 9 bases, with 14 bases between. The germline CDR1 and CDR2 sequences are SQVTM and ANQGSEA. CDR3 DNA: TGCAGCGTTAGCGAACCCCTTGGGCAGTACTTC. It encodes CSVSEPLGQYF.